This is a list of T cell receptor beta chains from one sample in a study of blood T cell repertoires in COVID-19. Sequenced by immunoSEQ multiplex PCR; TCRdb stores in-frame clones only, minus some. The data hold around 290,000 clones, with approximately 88% observed a single time. Sequencing was performed on PBMCs or T cells enriched from blood (not recorded which). The receptors derive from a woman between 25 and 40 years old who had recovered from COVID-19. Each CDR3 is given with its conserved first and last residue. A D gene is named only where the DNA matches it firmly. The size of a clone is reported for some rows only, either as once, few or many, or as a class for expanded clones.

j_call	clone_size	v_call	d_call	cdr3_aa	cdr3_nt
TRBJ2-1	-	TRBV7-2	TRBD1	CASSLQGVTYNEQFF	TGTGCCAGCAGCTTACAGGGGGTTACCTACAATGAGCAGTTCTTC
TRBJ2-1	-	TRBV5-1	TRBD1	CASSSGGWDNEQFF	TGCGCCAGCAGCTCAGGGGGCTGGGACAATGAGCAGTTCTTC
TRBJ2-7	once	TRBV5-1	TRBD2	CASSLNSGTSYEQYF	TGCGCCAGCAGCTTGAATAGCGGGACCTCCTACGAGCAGTACTTC
TRBJ2-4	once	TRBV30	-	CAWRIDTGRGAKNIQYF	TGTGCCTGGCGTATAGATACAGGGAGGGGGGCCAAAAACATTCAGTACTTC
TRBJ2-2	-	TRBV5-1	TRBD1	CASSYGQGDAGELFF	TGCGCCAGCAGCTATGGACAGGGTGACGCCGGGGAGCTGTTTTTT
TRBJ2-2	-	TRBV11-3	-	CASSLLQATGELFF	TGTGCCAGCAGCTTACTCCAAGCCACCGGGGAGCTGTTTTTT
TRBJ1-1	-	TRBV27	TRBD1	CASSLRQGRNTEAFF	TGTGCCAGCAGTTTACGACAGGGCAGGAACACTGAAGCTTTCTTT
TRBJ2-2	-	TRBV9	TRBD2	CASSVEGLAELGGELFF	TGTGCCAGCAGCGTCGAGGGACTAGCGGAGTTGGGCGGGGAGCTGTTTTTT
TRBJ1-1	-	TRBV27	-	CASSFILNTEAFF	TGTGCCAGCAGTTTTATCCTGAACACTGAAGCTTTCTTT
TRBJ1-3	-	TRBV21-1	-	CASSCWDRPQNTIYF	TGTGCCAGCAGCTGTTGGGACAGGCCACAAAACACCATATATTTT